This T cell receptor beta chain stems from a study of cytomegalovirus exposure and HLA in healthy donors. Study context: An earlier analysis found some 100 million unique TCR beta sequences from approximately 200 million T cells. Whole-study results and caveats: DRB1 showed the most TCR associations and HLA-C the fewest in a later analysis, as rates varied by HLA locus. Researchers reported from a later analysis that most CMV-associated TCR beta chains appeared HLA-restricted.

About this clone: Its antigen is unknown.

Each donor was healthy, and each was a bone marrow donor. The CDR3 contains 15 residues. V dropped 6 bases and J dropped 8 bases, with 20 bases sitting between them. The germline gives CDR1 SGHTA, CDR2 FQGNSA. With 60 Vbeta and 13 Jbeta primers, the PCR was carried out. Sequencing used immunoSEQ multiplex PCR; TCRdb keeps in-frame clones, though not all of them. The table lists more than 110,000 clones, approximately 80% of them singletons. Sequencing was carried out using PBMCs. This chain joins TRBV7-2 and TRBJ2-1, with TRBD1 as a possible D gene (5 bases). This sequence originates from a male donor in good health and CMV-seronegative. The CDR3 DNA reads as TGTGCCAGCAGGTCCCCCCTGGGGCCCGTCGATGAGCAGTTCTTC. It encodes CASRSPLGPVDEQFF.